Included here is one T cell receptor beta chain sequence, with context. The entry originates in a study of blood T cell repertoires in COVID-19. Overall study: Samples representing acute and convalescent COVID-19 were sourced from the United States, Italy and Spain.

The CDR3 extends over 16 amino acids. J lost 5 bases, V lost 5 bases, and 6 bases had no gene match. The germline gives CDR1 LNHDA, CDR2 SQIVND (reference sequence). Original processing notes: Nucleated cell counts were estimated from reference gene primer amplification. The protocol was immunoSEQ multiplex PCR, while the TCRdb copy is restricted to in-frame clones and leaves out a portion. V and J calls and clone size are as listed in that table; D and trimming were resolved from the DNA. The table shows 130,000 to 150,000 clones, with 87% occurring only once. This chain links TRBV19 with TRBJ1-6, with 10 bases fitting TRBD1. The specimen sequenced was peripheral blood. The receptor was derived from a man between 45 and 60 years old who had recovered from COVID-19. CDR3 sequence reads: CASSRDRGQNNSPLHF. CDR3 nucleotides: TGTGCCAGTAGTCGGGACAGGGGACAGAATAATTCACCCCTCCACTTT.